Following are 13 T cell receptor beta chains from one sample sequenced in a study of control samples from healthy donors and cancer patients. TCRdb's table, derived via immunoSEQ multiplex PCR, lists solely in-frame clones and lacks some. The table lists tens of thousands of clones, 85% to 95% of them singletons. Sequencing input: blood. These receptor sequences come from a woman under 40 in good health.

CDR3 loop: CASSLLGGQETQYF. The CDR3 DNA is TGTGCCAGCTCCCTACTGGGGGGGCAAGAGACCCAGTACTTC. The J gene is TRBJ2-5, the V gene TRBV7-3, with 7 bases that match TRBD2. V shed 8 bases, J shed 2 bases, and the junction held 8 bases outside the gene matches. Germline V lookup: CDR1 SGHTA, CDR2 FQGTGA. The CDR3 extends over 14 amino acids. Full variable domain (outside the CDR3, taken from reference TRBV7-3 and TRBJ2-5): GAGVSQTPSNKVTEKGKYVELRCDPISGHTALYWYRQSLGQGPEFLIYFQGTGAADDSGLPNDRFFAVRPEGSVSTLKIQRTERGDSAVYLCASSLLGGQETQYFGPGTRLLVL.

The chain links TRBV16 to TRBJ1-3; no clear D gene. The CDR3 is made up of 15 amino acids. The germline CDR1 and CDR2 sequences are KGHSY and FQNENV. Trimming left V 1 base short and J 7 bases short, with 14 bases between. The CDR3 coding sequence is TGTGCCAGCAGCCAATGGGGAGCGGGCCAGAACACCATATATTTT. This codes for CASSQWGAGQNTIYF.

The rearrangement joins TRBV6-6 to TRBJ1-5; D is perhaps TRBD1 (5 bases). Looked up from germline, CDR1 is MNHNY and CDR2 is SVGAGI (reference sequence). The CDR3 spans 15 residues. The V end lost 4 bases, the J end lost 8 bases, and 18 bases lay between the germline ends. The CDR3 coding sequence is TGTGCCAGCAGTTGGGGGACCGCCGCCGGCGAGCCCCAGCATTTT. The encoded protein is CASSWGTAAGEPQHF.

CDR3: CASSEAGRKTGELFF. The CDR3, as DNA: TGTGCCAGCAGTGAAGCGGGACGAAAAACCGGGGAGCTGTTTTTT. The J gene is TRBJ2-2, the V gene TRBV6-1; the D gene could be TRBD1 or TRBD2 (5 bases each). The CDR3 spans 15 residues. Between the trimmed V and J ends, which lost 0 bases and 5 bases, there was a span of 10 bases. Germline CDR1 and CDR2: MNHNS and SASEGT.

The chain combines TRBV24-1 with TRBJ2-3; D might be TRBD1 or TRBD2, each matching 6 bases. CDR1 and CDR2 (germline): KGHDR, SFDVKD. The CDR3 is 16 amino acids. Trimming cost V 3 bases and J 0 bases, with 12 bases left between them. The CDR3: CATSDLGGPSTDTQYF. The CDR3 bases are TGTGCCACCAGTGATCTCGGGGGCCCTAGCACAGATACGCAGTATTTT.

The chain couples TRBV5-5 to TRBJ1-1; 9 nucleotides agree with TRBD1. The germline V gene has CDR1 SGHKS and CDR2 YYEKEE (reference sequence). The V and J ends lost 7 bases and 1 base, in that order; junction bases with no gene match: 14. This CDR3 is 17 amino acids long. CDR3 protein: CASRGQGSFRTNTEAFF. CDR3 coding DNA: TGTGCCAGCCGGGGACAGGGTTCTTTCCGAACGAACACTGAAGCTTTCTTT.

V usage is TRBV19 and J usage is TRBJ1-5; maybe TRBD1 (6 bases). V gave up 6 bases and J gave up 6 bases, with 15 bases separating them. This CDR3 has 14 residues. Germline V gene sequence: CDR1 LNHDA, CDR2 SQIVND (reference sequence). The CDR3 loop is CASRIGQGFQPQHF. DNA for the CDR3: TGTGCCAGTAGAATTGGGCAGGGGTTTCAGCCCCAGCATTTT.

This rearrangement joins TRBV14 to TRBJ1-1; D is undetermined. Trimming removed 4 bases at V and 5 bases at J, with 14 bases between. CDR3 length equals 14 residues. CDR1 and CDR2 (germline): SGHDN, FVKESK. In DNA form, the CDR3 reads TGTGCCAGCAGCCTTTCGGTGTTTGGGACTGAAGCTTTCTTT. Translation: CASSLSVFGTEAFF.

V usage is TRBV19 and J usage is TRBJ1-2; tentative D call: TRBD1 (6 bases). The CDR3 is 12 amino acids. Germline CDR1 is LNHDA and CDR2 is SQIVND (reference sequence). Deletions cut 5 bases from V and 8 bases from J, with 12 bases between. CDR3 DNA: TGTGCCAGTAGTCCCATCCAGGGGGGCTACACCTTC. This gives the protein CASSPIQGGYTF. The full variable domain, completed using reference TRBV19 and TRBJ1-2, is DGGITQSPKYLFRKEGQNVTLSCEQNLNHDAMYWYRQDPGQGLRLIYYSQIVNDFQKGDIAEGYSVSREKKESFPLTVTSAQKNPTAFYLCASSPIQGGYTFGSGTRLTVV.

The chain has TRBV3-1 (or the pseudogene TRBV3-2) and TRBJ1-5, with D uncertain. V dropped 4 bases and J dropped 8 bases, with 9 bases sitting between them. Germline CDR1 LGHDT, CDR2 YNNKEL (reference sequence). The CDR3 runs 12 residues. The CDR3 nucleotides read TGTGCCAGCAGCCGAGCCGGGGAGCCCCAGCATTTT. It specifies CASSRAGEPQHF.

CDR3 in DNA: TGTGCCAGCAGCTTAGGGACTTCCAATTCACCCCTCCACTTT. Encoded protein: CASSLGTSNSPLHF. The chain couples TRBV7-9 to TRBJ1-6; no firm D call. V lost 1 base to trimming and J lost 7 bases, with 8 bases between them. Germline CDR1 SEHNR, CDR2 FQNEAQ (reference sequence). The CDR3 runs 14 residues.

The chain is built from TRBV12-3 or TRBV12-4 and TRBJ2-7; TRBD1 aligns across 10 bases. The length of the CDR3 is 13 residues. Germline trimming cut 5 bases from V and 6 bases from J; bases unmatched to any gene: 4. CDR3 sequence (DNA): TGTGCCAGCAGTCCGGGACAGGGGACCGAGCAGTACGTC. Translation gives CASSPGQGTEQYV.

The rearrangement links TRBV10-3 to TRBJ2-3; perhaps D is TRBD1 or TRBD2 (5 bases each). The CDR3 is 15 amino acids. Looked up from germline, CDR1 is ENHRY and CDR2 is SYGVKD. V lost 5 bases to trimming and J lost 5 bases, with 17 bases between them. The CDR3, as DNA: TGTGCCATCAGTATCGGGGACGGGGCGTTAGATACGCAGTATTTT. This codes for CAISIGDGALDTQYF.